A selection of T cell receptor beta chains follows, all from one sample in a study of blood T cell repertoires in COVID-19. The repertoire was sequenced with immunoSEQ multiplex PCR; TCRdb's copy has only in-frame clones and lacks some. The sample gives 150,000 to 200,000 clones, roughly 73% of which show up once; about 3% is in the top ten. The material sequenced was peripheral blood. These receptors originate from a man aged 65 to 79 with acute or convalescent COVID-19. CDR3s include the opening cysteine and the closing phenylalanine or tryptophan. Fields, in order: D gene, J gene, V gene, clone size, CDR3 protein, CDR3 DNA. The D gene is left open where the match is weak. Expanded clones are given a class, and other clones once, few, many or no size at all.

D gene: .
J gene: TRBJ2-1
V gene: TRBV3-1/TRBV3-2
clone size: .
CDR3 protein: CASSLGGYNEQFF
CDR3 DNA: TGTGCCAGCAGCCTCGGGGGTTACAATGAGCAGTTCTTC

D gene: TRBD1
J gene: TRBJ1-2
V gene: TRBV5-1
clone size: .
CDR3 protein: CASSLHRDRARYGYTF
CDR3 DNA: TGCGCCAGCAGCTTGCACCGGGACAGGGCTCGCTATGGCTACACCTTC

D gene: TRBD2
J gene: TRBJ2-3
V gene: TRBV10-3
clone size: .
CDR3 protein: CAIVSGADTDTQYF
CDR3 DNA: TGTGCCATAGTTAGCGGGGCCGACACAGATACGCAGTATTTT

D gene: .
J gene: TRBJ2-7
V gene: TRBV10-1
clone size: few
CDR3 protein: CASSEGGVNYEQYF
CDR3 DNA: TGCGCCAGCAGTGAGGGCGGCGTCAACTACGAGCAGTACTTC

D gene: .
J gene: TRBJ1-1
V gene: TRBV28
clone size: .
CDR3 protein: CASSFPFRRTRHTEAFF
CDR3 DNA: TGTGCCAGCAGTTTCCCATTCCGTCGGACAAGACACACTGAAGCTTTCTTT

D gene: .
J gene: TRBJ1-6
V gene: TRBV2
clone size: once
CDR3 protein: CASSETRGSPLHF
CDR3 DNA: TGTGCCAGCAGTGAAACTCGCGGTTCACCCCTCCACTTT

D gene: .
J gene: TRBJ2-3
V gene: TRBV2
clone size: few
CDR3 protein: CASSVGAGNTDTQYF
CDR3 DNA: TGTGCCAGCAGTGTAGGAGCGGGCAACACAGATACGCAGTATTTT

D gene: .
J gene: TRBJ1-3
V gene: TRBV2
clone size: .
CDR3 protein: CASSEGSSGNTIYF
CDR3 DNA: TGTGCCAGCAGTGAAGGGAGCTCTGGAAACACCATATATTTT

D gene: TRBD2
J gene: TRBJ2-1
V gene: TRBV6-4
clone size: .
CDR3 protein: CASSAWRESDNEQFF
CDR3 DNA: TGTGCCAGCAGTGCTTGGCGGGAGTCCGACAATGAGCAGTTCTTC

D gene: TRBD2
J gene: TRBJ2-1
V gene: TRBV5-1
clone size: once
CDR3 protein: CASSLAPSGSNEQFF
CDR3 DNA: TGCGCCAGCAGCTTGGCCCCTAGCGGGTCAAATGAGCAGTTCTTC

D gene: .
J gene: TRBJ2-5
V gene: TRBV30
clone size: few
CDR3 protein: CAWTPGVKETQYF
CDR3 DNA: TGTGCCTGGACCCCGGGAGTTAAAGAGACCCAGTACTTC

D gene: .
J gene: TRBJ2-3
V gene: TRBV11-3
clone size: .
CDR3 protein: CASSLVGAAGTDTQYF
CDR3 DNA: TGTGCCAGCAGCTTAGTGGGTGCGGCGGGCACAGATACGCAGTATTTT

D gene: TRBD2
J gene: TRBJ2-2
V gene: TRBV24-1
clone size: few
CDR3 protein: CATSAASGINTGELFF
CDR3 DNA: TGTGCCACCAGTGCGGCCAGCGGGATAAACACCGGGGAGCTGTTTTTT

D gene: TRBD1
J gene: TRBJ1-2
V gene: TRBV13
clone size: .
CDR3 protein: CASSPRTGGTWSIGYTF
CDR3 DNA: TGTGCCAGCAGCCCACGGACAGGGGGTACTTGGAGTATCGGCTACACCTTC

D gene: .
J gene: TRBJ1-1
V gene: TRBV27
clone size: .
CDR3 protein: CASSGRGGARDTEAFF
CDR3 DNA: TGTGCCAGCAGTGGCCGTGGGGGGGCGCGAGACACTGAAGCTTTCTTT

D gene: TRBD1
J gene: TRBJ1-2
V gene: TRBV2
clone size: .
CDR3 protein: CASRATGGVRGYTF
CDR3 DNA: TGTGCCAGCAGAGCGACAGGGGGCGTAAGGGGCTACACCTTC